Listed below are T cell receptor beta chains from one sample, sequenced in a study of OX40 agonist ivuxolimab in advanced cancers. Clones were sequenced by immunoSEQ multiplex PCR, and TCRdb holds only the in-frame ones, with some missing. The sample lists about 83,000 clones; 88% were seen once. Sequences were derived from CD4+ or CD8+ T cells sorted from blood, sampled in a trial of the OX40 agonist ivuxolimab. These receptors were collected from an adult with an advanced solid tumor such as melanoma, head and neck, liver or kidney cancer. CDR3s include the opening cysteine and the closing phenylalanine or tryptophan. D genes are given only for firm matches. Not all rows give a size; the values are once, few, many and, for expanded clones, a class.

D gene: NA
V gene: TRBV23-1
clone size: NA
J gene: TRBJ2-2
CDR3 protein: CASSPVESGELFF
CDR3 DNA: TGCGCCAGCAGTCCTGTTGAATCCGGGGAGCTGTTTTTT

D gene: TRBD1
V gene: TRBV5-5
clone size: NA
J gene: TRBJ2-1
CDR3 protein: CASRPGQGSYNEQFF
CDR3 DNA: TGTGCCAGCAGACCCGGACAGGGATCCTACAATGAGCAGTTCTTC

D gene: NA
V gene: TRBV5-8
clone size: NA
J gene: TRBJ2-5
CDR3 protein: CASSLIGVQETQYF
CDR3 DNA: TGTGCCAGCAGCTTGATAGGAGTACAAGAGACCCAGTACTTC

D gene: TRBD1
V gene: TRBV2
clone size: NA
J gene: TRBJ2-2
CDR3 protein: CASTRDRGATGELFF
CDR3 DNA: TGTGCCAGCACCCGGGACAGGGGGGCCACCGGGGAGCTGTTTTTT

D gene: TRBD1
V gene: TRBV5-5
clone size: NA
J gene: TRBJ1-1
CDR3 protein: CASSLNRGRAFF
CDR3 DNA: TGTGCCAGCAGCCTAAACAGGGGGCGAGCTTTCTTT

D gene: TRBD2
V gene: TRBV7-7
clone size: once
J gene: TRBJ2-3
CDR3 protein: CASSLGARGTDTQYF
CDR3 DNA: TGTGCTAGCAGCTTAGGCGCGCGGGGGACAGATACGCAGTATTTT

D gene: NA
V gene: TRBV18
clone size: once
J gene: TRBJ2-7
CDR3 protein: CASSPRGARKGEQYF
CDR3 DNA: TGTGCCAGCTCACCAAGAGGAGCACGAAAGGGCGAGCAGTACTTC

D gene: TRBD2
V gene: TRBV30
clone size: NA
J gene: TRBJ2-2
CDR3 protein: CAWILANGELFF
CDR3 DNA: TGTGCCTGGATACTAGCGAACGGGGAGCTGTTTTTT

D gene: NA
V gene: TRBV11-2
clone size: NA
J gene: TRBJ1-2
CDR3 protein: CASSLGRGSGYTF
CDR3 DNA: TGTGCCAGCAGCTTGGGCAGGGGAAGTGGCTACACCTTC

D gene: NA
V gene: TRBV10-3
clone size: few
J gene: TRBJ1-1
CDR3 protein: CAAQGHTNTEAFF
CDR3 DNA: TGTGCCGCCCAGGGACACACTAACACTGAAGCTTTCTTT

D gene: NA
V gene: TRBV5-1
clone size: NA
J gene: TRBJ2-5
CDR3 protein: CASSLAGTEGETQYF
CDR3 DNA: TGCGCCAGCAGCTTGGCCGGAACCGAGGGGGAGACCCAGTACTTC

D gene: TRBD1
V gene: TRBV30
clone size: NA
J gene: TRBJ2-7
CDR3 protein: CAWNRLDRDAREQYF
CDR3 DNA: TGTGCCTGGAATCGTTTGGACAGGGACGCGAGAGAGCAGTACTTC

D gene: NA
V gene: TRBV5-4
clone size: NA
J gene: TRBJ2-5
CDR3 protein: CASSLVGYGQETQYF
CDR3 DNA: TGTGCCAGCAGCTTGGTAGGATACGGACAAGAGACCCAGTACTTC

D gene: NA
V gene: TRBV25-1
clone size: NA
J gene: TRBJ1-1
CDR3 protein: CASISTRQAFF
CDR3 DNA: TGTGCCAGCATATCCACTCGACAAGCTTTCTTT

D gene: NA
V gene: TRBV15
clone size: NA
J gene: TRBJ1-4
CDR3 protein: CATSRGQVFNEKLFF
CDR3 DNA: TGTGCCACCAGCAGAGGACAGGTCTTTAATGAAAAACTGTTTTTT

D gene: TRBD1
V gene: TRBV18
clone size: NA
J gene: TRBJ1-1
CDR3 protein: CASSLRTGIMNTEAFF
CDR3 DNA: TGTGCCAGCTCACTAAGGACAGGTATTATGAACACTGAAGCTTTCTTT

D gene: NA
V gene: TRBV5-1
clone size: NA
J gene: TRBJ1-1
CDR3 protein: CASSWGTSNTEAFF
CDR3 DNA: TGCGCCAGCAGCTGGGGGACTTCGAACACTGAAGCTTTCTTT

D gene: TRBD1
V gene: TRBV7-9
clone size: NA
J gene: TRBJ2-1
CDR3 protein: CASRRRQGTYNEQFF
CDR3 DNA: TGTGCCAGCAGACGCCGACAGGGGACCTACAATGAGCAGTTCTTC

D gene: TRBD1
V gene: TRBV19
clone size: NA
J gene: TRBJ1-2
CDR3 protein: CASSVTGGYGYTF
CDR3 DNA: TGTGCCAGTAGTGTAACAGGGGGCTATGGCTACACCTTC

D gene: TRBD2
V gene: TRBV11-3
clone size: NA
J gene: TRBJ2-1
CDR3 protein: CASSLVGLAHSEQFF
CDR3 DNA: TGTGCCAGCAGCTTAGTGGGACTAGCTCACTCTGAGCAGTTCTTC

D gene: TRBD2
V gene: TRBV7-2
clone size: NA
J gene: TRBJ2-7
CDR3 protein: CASSPVGEGEQYF
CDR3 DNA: TGTGCCAGCAGCCCAGTTGGGGAGGGCGAGCAGTACTTC

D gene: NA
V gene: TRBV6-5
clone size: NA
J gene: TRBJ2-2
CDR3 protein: CASSYESELFF
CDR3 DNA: TGTGCCAGCAGTTACGAGTCGGAGCTGTTTTTT

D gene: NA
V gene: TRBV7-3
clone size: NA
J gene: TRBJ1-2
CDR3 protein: CASSPLGADPKGYTF
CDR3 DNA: TGTGCCAGCAGCCCCCTTGGGGCTGACCCGAAGGGCTACACCTTC

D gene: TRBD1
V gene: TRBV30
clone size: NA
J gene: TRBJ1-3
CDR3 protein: CAWSAGGVGNTIYF
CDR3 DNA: TGTGCCTGGAGTGCAGGGGGTGTTGGAAACACCATATATTTT

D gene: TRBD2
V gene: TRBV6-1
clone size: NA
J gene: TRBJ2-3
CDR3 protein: CASSEYGTSVDTQYF
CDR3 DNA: TGTGCCAGCAGTGAATACGGGACTAGCGTGGATACGCAGTATTTT

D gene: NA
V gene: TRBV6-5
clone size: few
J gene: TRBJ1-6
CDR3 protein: CASSYPNSPLHF
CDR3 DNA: TGTGCCAGCAGTTACCCTAATTCACCCCTCCACTTT

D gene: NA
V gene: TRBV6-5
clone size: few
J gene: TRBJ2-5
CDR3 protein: CASSYQIAGETQYF
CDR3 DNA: TGTGCCAGCAGTTACCAGATAGCCGGAGAGACCCAGTACTTC

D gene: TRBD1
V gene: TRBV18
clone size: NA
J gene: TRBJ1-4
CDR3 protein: CASSAGTGGRREKLFF
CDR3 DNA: TGTGCCAGCTCAGCCGGGACAGGGGGAAGGAGAGAAAAACTGTTTTTT

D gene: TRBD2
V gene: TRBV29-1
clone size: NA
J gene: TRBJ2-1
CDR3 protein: CSVAGPGLVKEQFF
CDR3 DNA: TGCAGCGTTGCCGGACCGGGACTAGTAAAGGAGCAGTTCTTC

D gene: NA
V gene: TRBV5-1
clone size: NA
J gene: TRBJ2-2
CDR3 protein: CASSLDGQDTGELFF
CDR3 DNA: TGCGCCAGCAGCCTGGACGGACAAGACACCGGGGAGCTGTTTTTT

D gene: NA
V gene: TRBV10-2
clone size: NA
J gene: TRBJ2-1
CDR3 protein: CASSDGAGYDEQFF
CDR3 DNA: TGCGCCAGCAGTGATGGCGCAGGGTACGATGAGCAGTTCTTC

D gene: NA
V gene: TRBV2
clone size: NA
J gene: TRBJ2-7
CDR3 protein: CASSKDPSYEQYF
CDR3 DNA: TGTGCCAGCAGTAAGGATCCCTCCTACGAGCAGTACTTC